The source of this T cell receptor (beta chain) is a study of shared clonotypes between healthy human individuals. Overall study: The study drew on two women and a few men aged 18 to 49 as donors. Findings and caveats of the study: For sorted subsets, rarefaction showed incomplete sequencing despite large depth.

Comment on this clone: Antigen: not known.

CDR3 length: 15 residues. Germline values: CDR1 MNHNS, CDR2 SASEGT. Losses at the gene ends were 0 bases for V and 8 bases for J; bases not matched to a gene: 7. Methods used by the authors: Without quality scores, immunoSEQ junctional reads could not be filtered like full-length reads. The table came from immunoSEQ multiplex PCR; TCRdb's copy has only in-frame clones and leaves some out. V, J and clone size derive from that table, while D and trimming were established from the DNA sequence. The sample includes more than 2 million clones, about 94% of them seen just once. CD45RO-negative CD8 cells positively selected for CCR7 made up the naive population, which excluded terminally differentiated effector memory CD45RA+ cells.

The TCR was taken from a man aged 18 to 35 in good health. Some clones in this sample may be carry-over from other donors' samples. The rearrangement links TRBV6-1 to TRBJ1-3; 7 bases are a match to TRBD1. Sequencing was carried out using naive CD8+ T cells from PBMCs. The DNA of the CDR3 is TGTGCCAGCAGTGAAGCCGGACAGGTGGGAGACACCATATATTTT. Residues: CASSEAGQVGDTIYF.